This T cell receptor (beta chain) derives from a study of shared clonotypes between healthy human individuals. It was at deep level that the assay was run. Clones were read by immunoSEQ multiplex PCR, and TCRdb kept only the in-frame ones, dropping some. The sample holds over 2 million clones; around 95% are singletons and the top ten take more than 0.1%. Healthy HIV-negative adults without recent acute infections or vaccinations served as donors. The sequenced sample consisted of naive CD4+ T cells sorted from blood. As for subset: CD45RA+ positively selected. The receptor's source is a young man in good health.

The CDR3 nucleotides read TGTGCCAGCAGCTTAGGGCAGAATAACGCCGAGCAGTACTTC. Translating it yields CASSLGQNNAEQYF. The rearrangement links TRBV7-9 to TRBJ2-7; no reliable D call. The CDR3 runs to 14 residues. Between the trimmed V and J ends, which lost 1 base and 6 bases, there was a span of 13 bases. Germline CDR1 is SEHNR and CDR2 is FQNEAQ (reference sequence).